This T cell receptor beta chain was recorded in a study of identical twins. This clonotype has a handful of counts. CDR3 length equals 13 residues. Healthy Caucasians, and only they, were the donors. From the 5' RACE reads, TCRdb called clonotypes with MiXCR, one entry per CDR3 protein. The sample contains around 960,000 distinct CDR3 sequences, 10% to 15% of which appear only once. The same data also contributed to another study, on yellow fever vaccine responses in identical twins.

This clonotype originated in a woman aged 18-29 years in good health. Sequencing was carried out using PBMCs. The rearrangement links TRBV21-1 to TRBJ2-7. TRBV21-1 is marked as a pseudogene. The CDR3 DNA sequence: TGTGCCAGCAGCAAAGGACGGCTCTACGAGCAGTACGTC. Translated, it gives CASSKGRLYEQYV.